What follows describes a single TCR beta chain. This specimen belongs to a study of radiotherapy plus CTLA-4 blockade in lung cancer. The CDR3 is 16 amino acids. Method: immunoSEQ multiplex PCR; TCRdb's copy keeps in-frame clones and lacks some. The table shows about 94,000 clones, with approximately 80% occurring only once. This sequence joins TRBV21-1 and TRBJ1-5; the DNA was not compared with TRBD1, the D call given in the table. TRBV21-1 is flagged as a pseudogene. This receptor was obtained from a human donor with non-small cell lung cancer that progressed on radiotherapy plus ipilimumab. The specimen comprised peripheral blood, sampled from a patient treated with radiotherapy plus ipilimumab. The CDR3 nucleotides read TGTGCCAGCAGCAGAAACAGACAGGGGTGTAATCAGCCCCAGCATTTT. Residues: CASSRNRQGCNQPQHF.